One sample yielded the 23 T cell receptor beta chains listed below, sequenced in a study of Ad26.COV2.S vaccination and SARS-CoV-2 variants. Treatment specified: approximately 18 received Ad26.COV2.S at low or high dose, single or two shots; 5 received placebo; per-sample allocation not given. The study sampled participants on day 63 after the first vaccine or placebo injection. TCRdb's table, derived via immunoSEQ multiplex PCR, lists solely in-frame clones and lacks some. Among just over 350,000 clones listed, roughly 81% were seen once. The sample in question was peripheral blood, obtained in a trial of Ad26.COV2.S vaccine versus placebo. The receptors stem from a person aged 18-60 years who received the Ad26.COV2.S COVID-19 vaccine or a placebo.

This clone was seen a few times. CDR3 sequence: CASSEQVGGAYTEAFF. Written as DNA, the CDR3 is TGTGCCAGCAGTGAACAAGTAGGGGGCGCCTATACTGAAGCTTTCTTT. The gene calls are TRBV6-1 and TRBJ1-1; 7 bases are a match to TRBD1. The V gene end was trimmed by 2 bases and the J gene end by 5 bases; junction bases not matched to a gene: 11. CDR1 is MNHNS and CDR2 is SASEGT in the germline V gene. The CDR3 runs 16 residues.

This chain connects TRBV5-1 to TRBJ1-3, with 12 bases matching TRBD1. CDR1 is SGHRS and CDR2 is YFSETQ in the germline V gene. CDR3 length: 16 residues. J was trimmed by 4 bases and V by 0 bases; bases with no gene match: 2. This CDR3 is CASSLGDRGQGNTIYF. CDR3 DNA sequence: TGCGCCAGCAGCTTGGGGGACAGGGGGCAAGGAAACACCATATATTTT.

The J gene is TRBJ2-2, the V gene TRBV10-3, with D tentatively TRBD2 (6 bases). The V end was cut by 4 bases, the J end by 4 bases, with 16 bases between. This CDR3 comprises 16 residues. Looked up from germline, CDR1 is ENHRY and CDR2 is SYGVKD. The CDR3 DNA sequence: TGTGCCATCAGTGCGGGGGAAGGGGCCGGCACCGGGGAGCTGTTTTTT. It translates to CAISAGEGAGTGELFF.

This clone was seen only once. For the CDR3, the DNA is TGTGCCAGCTCACCCCCGGGACAGGGGGTCCACGAGCAGTACTTC. Its translation: CASSPPGQGVHEQYF. The gene calls are TRBV18 and TRBJ2-7, with 11 positions matching TRBD1. This CDR3 contains 15 residues. The ends lost 3 bases at V and 5 bases at J; junction bases unmatched: 6. Per germline, CDR1 KGHSH and CDR2 LQKENI.

V usage is TRBV5-1 and J usage is TRBJ2-5, with unresolved D. Deletions cut 2 bases from V and 2 bases from J, with 10 bases between. The V gene's germline CDR1 is SGHRS and CDR2 YFSETQ. The CDR3 consists of 14 residues. As DNA, the CDR3 is TGCGCCAGCAGCTTCGGTAGTGGTCAAGAGACCCAGTACTTC. Amino acid sequence: CASSFGSGQETQYF.

This chain joins TRBV30 and TRBJ1-5; D is undetermined. Trimming pared 0 bases from V and 4 bases from J, leaving 7 bases between. CDR1 is GTSNPN, CDR2 SVGIG, per germline (reference sequence). The CDR3 contains 13 residues. CDR3 bases: TGTGCCTGGAGTGTAAGAGAGAATCAGCCCCAGCATTTT. It translates to CAWSVRENQPQHF.

This clone was seen once. This chain joins TRBV25-1 and TRBJ1-1, with D perhaps TRBD1 (5 bases). Trimming stripped 2 bases from V and 0 bases from J, with 13 bases between. This CDR3 region has 16 residues. In germline, CDR1 is MGHDK, CDR2 SYGVNS. The CDR3 protein is CASSEGQGPMNTEAFF. CDR3 nucleotides: TGTGCCAGCAGTGAAGGTCAGGGACCCATGAACACTGAAGCTTTCTTT.

The V gene is TRBV27, the J gene TRBJ2-5; the D is unclear. Germline V CDR1 and CDR2: MNHEY, SMNVEV (reference sequence). Trimming took 4 bases from V and 1 from J, leaving 4 bases between them. The CDR3 loop spans 12 amino acids. CDR3 coding DNA: TGTGCCAGCAGTTCCATCCAAGAGACCCAGTACTTC. As protein: CASSSIQETQYF.

The chain recombines TRBV20-1 with TRBJ2-7, with 9 nucleotides matching TRBD2. CDR3 length: 14 residues. The V gene end was trimmed by 3 bases and the J gene end by 5 bases; junction bases not matched to a gene: 8. Germline CDR1 DFQATT, CDR2 SNEGSKA (reference sequence). DNA for the CDR3: TGCAGTGCTAGTGGTAGCGGGAGAATAAACGAGCAGTACTTC. It codes for CSASGSGRINEQYF.

This chain connects TRBV19 to TRBJ2-7; 14 bases map to TRBD2. The CDR3 loop spans 15 amino acids. V lost 3 bases to trimming and J lost 5 bases; unmatched junction nucleotides: 3. Germline V gene sequence: CDR1 LNHDA, CDR2 SQIVND (reference sequence). In nucleotides, the CDR3 is TGTGCCAGTAGTATTTCGGGACTAGCGGGAGACGAGCAGTACTTC. This translates into CASSISGLAGDEQYF.

The J gene is TRBJ2-1, the V gene TRBV5-4, with D perhaps matching TRBD2 (5 bases). The germline CDR1 and CDR2 sequences are SGHNT and YYREEE (reference sequence). V gave up 0 bases and J gave up 6 bases, with 10 bases separating them. CDR3 length: 14 residues. The CDR3 coding sequence is TGTGCCAGCAGCTTGGAGCGGCCCATCAATGAGCAGTTCTTC. Protein: CASSLERPINEQFF.

This clone appeared a single time. V is TRBV7-9 and J is TRBJ2-1; D is undetermined. V was shortened by 4 bases and J by 5 bases, with 12 bases between the two germline ends. CDR1 and CDR2 from the germline V gene are SEHNR and FQNEAQ (reference sequence). The CDR3 runs 14 residues. CDR3 sequence (DNA): TGTGCCAGCAGCTCGCCCCGGGCCCACAATGAGCAGTTCTTC. Encoded protein: CASSSPRAHNEQFF. Variable domain in full (rest from reference TRBV7-9 and TRBJ2-1): DTGVSQNPRHKITKRGQNVTFRCDPISEHNRLYWYRQTLGQGPEFLTYFQNEAQLEKSRLLSDRFSAERPKGSFSTLEIQRTEQGDSAMYLCASSSPRAHNEQFFGPGTRLTVL.

The chain uses TRBV7-2 and TRBJ1-5; 7 bases align to TRBD1. This CDR3 spans 15 amino acids. Trimming removed 4 bases from V and 3 bases from J; junction bases left unmatched: 6. Germline CDR1 is SGHTA and CDR2 is FQGNSA. The CDR3 DNA sequence: TGTGCCAGCAGCTATCGGACAGGCGCCAATCAGCCCCAGCATTTT. This gives the protein CASSYRTGANQPQHF.

This clone was counted only a few times. The same CDR3 is also encoded by other DNA sequences in this sample. The rearrangement uses TRBV5-1 and TRBJ1-5; D is perhaps TRBD1 (6 bases). Trimming took off 4 bases at V and 1 base at J, with 9 bases between the two ends. CDR3 length equals 14 residues. Germline V gene lookup returns CDR1 SGHRS and CDR2 YFSETQ. The CDR3 sequence is CASSPQGSNQPQHF. DNA for the CDR3: TGCGCCAGCAGCCCGCAGGGGAGCAATCAGCCCCAGCATTTT.

The chain couples TRBV24-1 to TRBJ1-5; 7 bases align to TRBD1. CDR1 and CDR2 from the germline V gene are KGHDR and SFDVKD. V was pared by 4 bases and J by 3 bases, with 2 bases of the junction left unmatched. This CDR3 is built from 14 residues. CDR3 sequence (DNA): TGTGCCACCAGTGACGGGACAGTCAATCAGCCCCAGCATTTT. It specifies CATSDGTVNQPQHF.

This clone has only one observation. This chain uses TRBV11-3 with TRBJ2-5, with D hard to call. V dropped 1 base and J dropped 2 bases, with 5 bases sitting between them. The CDR3 covers 13 residues. Germline assignment: CDR1 SGHNT and CDR2 YENEEA. The CDR3: CASSLGLQETQYF. In DNA, the CDR3 is TGTGCCAGCAGCTTAGGCTTACAAGAGACCCAGTACTTC. Combining the CDR3 with reference TRBV11-3 and TRBJ2-5 gives the whole variable domain EAGVVQSPRYKIIEKKQPVAFWCNPISGHNTLYWYLQNLGQGPELLIRYENEEAVDDSQLPKDRFSAERLKGVDSTLKIQPAELGDSAVYLCASSLGLQETQYFGPGTRLLVL.

This clone was seen a few times. The V call is TRBV9, the J call TRBJ2-7; 7 bases line up with TRBD2. This CDR3 spans 15 amino acids. Germline V gene sequence: CDR1 SGDLS, CDR2 YYNGEE. V lost 0 bases to trimming and J lost 5 bases; unmatched junction nucleotides: 8. CDR3 in DNA: TGTGCCAGCAGCGTAGTGGGAGGGCCGGTGCACGAGCAGTACTTC. Translation: CASSVVGGPVHEQYF.

This chain connects TRBV10-1 to TRBJ2-7; 8 bases match TRBD1. This CDR3 comprises 15 residues. The V and J ends lost 3 bases and 7 bases, in that order; junction bases with no gene match: 11. Germline V gives CDR1 WNHNN, CDR2 SYGVQD (reference sequence). The CDR3 loop reads CASSESRQGRREQYF. The DNA of the CDR3 is TGCGCCAGCAGTGAAAGCCGACAGGGGAGGAGAGAGCAGTACTTC.

The chain is built from TRBV7-6 and TRBJ2-2, with a weak D call TRBD1 (5 bases). Germline V gene sequence: CDR1 SGHVS, CDR2 FNYEAQ. This CDR3 spans 16 amino acids. Trimming stripped 4 bases from V and 0 bases from J, with 12 bases between. The CDR3 sequence: CASSSQQGTNTGELFF. The CDR3 coding sequence is TGTGCCAGCAGCTCTCAGCAGGGAACGAACACCGGGGAGCTGTTTTTT.

The rearrangement links TRBV3-1 (or the pseudogene TRBV3-2) to TRBJ1-1; no reliable D call. The germline CDR1 and CDR2 sequences are LGHDT and YNNKEL (reference sequence). There are 15 residues in the CDR3. V was trimmed by 1 base and J by 2 bases, leaving 11 bases between them. The chain's CDR3 is CASSQVWAANTEAFF. For the CDR3, the DNA is TGTGCCAGCAGCCAAGTTTGGGCTGCAAACACTGAAGCTTTCTTT.

This clone has a single count. This sequence joins TRBV21-1 and TRBJ2-1; the table's D call of TRBD2 was not tested on the DNA. TRBV21-1 is marked as a pseudogene. This CDR3 spans 15 amino acids. This CDR3 reads CASSDPVERRNEQFF. The CDR3 coding sequence is TGTGCCAGCAGCGACCCAGTGGAGAGGAGGAATGAGCAGTTCTTC.

The chain recombines TRBV11-2 with TRBJ2-1; the match to TRBD1 covers 7 bases. V gave up 5 bases and J gave up 4 bases; unmatched junction bases: 11. Germline-derived CDR1 and CDR2 are SGHAT and FQNNGV. The CDR3 runs to 16 residues. In DNA, the CDR3 is TGTGCCAGCAGCGGACTCGGGACAGTCGGTTACAATGAGCAGTTCTTC. Protein sequence: CASSGLGTVGYNEQFF.

The V call is TRBV28, the J call TRBJ1-4, with D perhaps TRBD1 (6 bases). This CDR3 comprises 15 residues. Per the germline V gene, CDR1 is MDHEN and CDR2 is SYDVKM. Between the trimmed V and J ends, which lost 3 bases and 5 bases, there was a span of 13 bases. CDR3 nucleotides: TGTGCCAGCAGTTTTGTATGGGGGGGCAATGAAAAACTGTTTTTT. This codes for CASSFVWGGNEKLFF.